A selection of T cell receptor beta chains follows, all from one sample in a study of T-cell reconstitution after alpha-beta-depleted transplantation in children. TCRdb redid the calling of the PCR reads with MiXCR, one entry per CDR3 protein. The sample has some 830,000 distinct CDR3 sequences, approximately 15% seen once; the top ten hold about 4.6%. The sample was PBMCs, mostly from graft donor cells, taken 360 days after TCRalphabeta/CD19-depleted stem cell transplant. These receptors all stem from a male patient aged 5 to 17 who had a stem cell transplant for acute lymphoblastic leukemia, so the T cells may come from the graft donor. CDR3s include the opening cysteine and the closing phenylalanine or tryptophan. Fields, in order: V gene, D gene, J gene, clone size, CDR3 protein, CDR3 DNA. The D gene is left open where the match is weak. Expanded clones get a size class; other rows say once, few or many, or leave the size out.

>TRBV29-1|TRBD2|TRBJ2-3|few
CSARTSLLPDTQYF
TGCAGCGCCCGGACTAGCCTCCTCCCAGATACGCAGTATTTT
>TRBV12-3/TRBV12-4|NA|TRBJ2-7|few
CASSFILRRDTSYEQYF
TGTGCCAGCAGTTTTATACTAAGACGGGACACCTCCTACGAGCAGTACTTC
>TRBV7-6|NA|TRBJ2-7|NA
CASSPGVRPYEQYF
TGTGCCAGCAGCCCGGGGGTTAGGCCCTACGAGCAGTACTTC
>TRBV5-1|TRBD2|TRBJ2-1|NA
CASSFSGYQAGEQFF
TGCGCCAGCAGCTTTAGCGGGTACCAGGCCGGGGAGCAGTTCTTC
>TRBV20-1|NA|TRBJ2-3|many
CSARDNFGDTQYF
TGCAGTGCTAGAGATAATTTTGGAGATACGCAGTATTTT
>TRBV6-2/TRBV6-3|NA|TRBJ2-1|many
CASSYSGQGNAYNEQFF
TGTGCCAGCAGTTACTCGGGGCAGGGGAACGCCTACAATGAGCAGTTCTTC
>TRBV12-3/TRBV12-4|NA|TRBJ2-4|NA
CASSFQALNIQYF
TGTGCCAGCAGTTTTCAGGCCTTAAACATTCAGTACTTC
>TRBV5-1|NA|TRBJ2-3|few
CASSLAAGGPLPTDTQYF
TGCGCCAGCAGCTTAGCCGCCGGGGGTCCTCTGCCCACAGATACGCAGTATTTT
>TRBV12-3/TRBV12-4|NA|TRBJ1-1|NA
CASTLEGGPREAFF
TGTGCCAGCACCCTAGAGGGCGGGCCACGCGAAGCTTTCTTT
>TRBV4-1|NA|TRBJ2-2|many
CASSQERLRTGELFF
TGCGCCAGCAGCCAAGAACGACTACGGACCGGGGAGCTGTTTTTT
>TRBV4-1|NA|TRBJ1-1|NA
CASSQAGLEAFF
TGCGCCAGCAGCCAAGCGGGCCTAGAAGCTTTCTTT
>TRBV5-4|TRBD1|TRBJ2-3|few
CASSSHPIRDRGQFSSDTQYF
TGTGCCAGCAGCTCGCACCCGATACGGGACAGGGGGCAGTTTTCGTCAGATACGCAGTATTTT
>TRBV29-1|NA|TRBJ2-7|few
CSVANTVSYEQYF
TGCAGCGTTGCGAATACAGTATCCTACGAGCAGTACTTC
>TRBV29-1|NA|TRBJ2-3|NA
CSVEGGLYTDTQYF
TGCAGCGTTGAAGGAGGCCTATACACAGATACGCAGTATTTT
>TRBV20-1|TRBD1|TRBJ2-7|few
CSASLSDRAWGGYEQYF
TGCAGTGCTAGCCTGAGCGACAGGGCCTGGGGCGGCTACGAGCAGTACTTC
>TRBV12-3/TRBV12-4|TRBD2|TRBJ2-3|NA
CASSPGLAPDTQYF
TGTGCCAGCAGCCCCGGACTAGCGCCGGATACGCAGTATTTT
>TRBV28|NA|TRBJ2-5|few
CASSLWPIVRGTSRETQYF
TGTGCCAGCAGTTTATGGCCTATAGTACGGGGTACTAGTCGAGAGACCCAGTACTTC
>TRBV5-1|NA|TRBJ1-1|many
CASSLAGVGNTEAFF
TGCGCCAGCAGCTTGGCGGGGGTCGGGAACACTGAAGCTTTCTTT
>TRBV7-2|NA|TRBJ2-7|NA
CASSASVEQYF
TGTGCCAGCAGCGCGAGCGTCGAGCAGTACTTC
>TRBV6-5|NA|TRBJ2-7|NA
CASSSPGQLVYEQYF
TGTGCCAGCAGTTCGCCCGGACAGCTTGTCTACGAGCAGTACTTC
>TRBV27|TRBD2|TRBJ2-3|few
CASGERERITDTQYF
TGTGCCAGCGGAGAGCGGGAGCGTATCACAGATACGCAGTATTTT
>TRBV20-1|NA|TRBJ2-1|NA
CSARDRASYNEQFF
TGCAGTGCTAGAGATCGGGCCTCCTACAATGAGCAGTTCTTC
>TRBV20-1|TRBD2|TRBJ2-7|many
CSAASGRAQQYF
TGCAGTGCAGCTAGCGGGAGGGCCCAGCAGTACTTC
>TRBV7-3|NA|TRBJ1-1|NA
CASSLLANTEAFF
TGTGCCAGCAGCTTATTAGCGAACACTGAAGCTTTCTTT
>TRBV12-3/TRBV12-4|TRBD1|TRBJ2-3|many
CASSFQGATDTQYF
TGTGCCAGCAGTTTTCAGGGGGCAACAGATACGCAGTATTTT
>TRBV20-1|NA|TRBJ1-5|NA
CSASRQVYNQPQHF
TGCAGTGCTTCCAGACAGGTATACAATCAGCCCCAGCATTTT
>TRBV4-1|NA|TRBJ2-7|NA
CASSQAVGNSYEQYF
TGCGCCAGCAGCCAAGCGGTGGGCAACTCCTACGAGCAGTACTTC
>TRBV5-4|TRBD1|TRBJ2-7|few
CASSLRGTGGFEQYF
TGTGCCAGCAGCTTGCGGGGGACAGGGGGCTTCGAGCAGTACTTC
>TRBV15|NA|TRBJ1-1|NA
CATSVGRGGVNTEAFF
TGTGCCACCAGCGTTGGGCGAGGGGGTGTCAACACTGAAGCTTTCTTT
>TRBV11-2|NA|TRBJ2-5|few
CASSSSSGSWGRETQYF
TGTGCCAGCAGCTCTAGTAGTGGGAGTTGGGGGCGGGAGACCCAGTACTTC
>TRBV29-1|NA|TRBJ2-5|NA
CSVEAWIRETQYF
TGCAGCGTTGAGGCTTGGATCAGAGAGACCCAGTACTTC
>TRBV19|TRBD2|TRBJ2-5|NA
CASSIQSGTSGSETQYF
TGTGCCAGTAGTATCCAATCCGGGACTAGCGGGAGCGAGACCCAGTACTTC
>TRBV6-5|TRBD2|TRBJ2-2|many
CASSYSLAGGPGELFF
TGTGCCAGCAGTTACTCCTTAGCGGGAGGGCCCGGGGAGCTGTTTTTT
>TRBV5-5|TRBD1|TRBJ2-4|NA
CASSPPTGVGAKNIQYF
TGTGCCAGCAGCCCCCCGACAGGGGTCGGAGCCAAAAACATTCAGTACTTC
>TRBV12-3/TRBV12-4|TRBD1|TRBJ1-5|NA
CASSPTPPTGNQPHHF
TGTGCCAGCAGTCCGACCCCACCGACAGGGAATCAGCCCCATCATTTT
>TRBV3-1|NA|TRBJ2-7|NA
CASSQGAGPGYEQYF
TGTGCCAGCAGCCAAGGGGCAGGGCCGGGATACGAGCAGTACTTC
>TRBV7-2|NA|TRBJ1-1|NA
CASSLNRGGGEAFF
TGTGCCAGCAGCTTAAATCGGGGCGGGGGTGAAGCTTTCTTT
>TRBV5-1|TRBD1|TRBJ2-7|NA
CASSLAGQGLSYEQYF
TGCGCCAGCAGCTTGGCCGGACAGGGGCTTTCCTACGAGCAGTACTTC
>TRBV11-3|NA|TRBJ2-3|NA
CASSLGSGPITDTQYF
TGTGCCAGCAGCTTAGGAAGCGGACCTATCACAGATACGCAGTATTTT
>TRBV3-1|NA|TRBJ2-7|few
CASSQETGYREQYF
TGTGCCAGCAGCCAAGAAACTGGTTATCGGGAGCAGTACTTC
>TRBV15|NA|TRBJ1-2|NA
CATSSLRTDNYGYTF
TGTGCCACCAGCTCATTACGGACAGACAACTATGGCTACACCTTC
>TRBV11-2|NA|TRBJ1-2|once
CASSEDSFANYGYTF
TGTGCCAGCAGCGAAGACAGCTTCGCTAACTATGGCTACACCTTC